Included here is one TCR beta chain sequence, with context. This clone was seen only a few times. It has no known antigen specificity. Base qualities are missing; no much larger clone stands one base away. The sample comes from a study of OX40 agonist ivuxolimab in advanced cancers. For context, the study as a whole: Ivuxolimab was an agonistic, fully human IgG2 monoclonal antibody directed against OX40 (CD134), a costimulatory receptor. Partial responses were achieved by three dose-escalation patients, of whom one had hepatocellular carcinoma and two had cutaneous melanoma. In the dose-escalation cohort, over 65% of patients were male, and the mean age was approximately 55 years, with a range of about 20 to 90. Intravenous ivuxolimab was administered to patients every 2 weeks at six dose levels: 0.01, 0.1, 0.3, 1.5, 3 and 10 mg/kg. Among the roughly 52 dose-escalation patients, some 20 had hepatocellular carcinoma, 15 or so melanoma, 9 renal cell carcinoma and 9 head and neck cancer. Patients were allowed to have had prior anti-PD-1, anti-PD-L1 or anti-CTLA-4 therapy, and around two fifths of the dose-escalation patients had been treated with checkpoint inhibitors. The paper covers the monotherapy dose-escalation part of the phase I ivuxolimab trial, which included N of about 50 patients. The point of sequencing TCRbeta in the periphery was to test whether ivuxolimab changed TCR sequence diversity and drove clonal T-cell expansion. General findings and caveats noted by the study authors: In partial responders in the 0.1-3.0 mg/kg groups, normalized peripheral clonal expansion was found to be among the lowest, especially among CD8+ T cells. The antigen specificity of the peripheral T cells that underwent clonal expansion was not determined. Low levels of normalized T-cell clonal expansion were also shown by some nonresponding patients. At doses from 0.1 to 3.0 mg/kg, clonal expansion was seen in both CD4+ and CD8+ blood T cells between baseline and week 6. After ivuxolimab, expanded clones were on average more numerous among CD8+ T cells than among CD4+ T cells.

CDR1 is given as MNHEY and CDR2 as SVGAGI, both from the germline V gene. V is cut back by 4 bases and J by 9 bases, with 6 bases in the junction unmatched. The CDR3, cysteine through phenylalanine, is 13 amino acids long. Here the CDR3 DNA is all that survives: 39 bases in frame from base 1. To sequence the TCRbeta CDR3 region, genomic DNA was isolated from the sorted cells. TCRbeta CDR3 regions were sequenced using the immunoSEQ Assay. In TCRdb, the immuneACCESS table is reduced to in-frame sequences with V and J assigned. These tables do not hold every clone; where another copy was compared, an unresolved V gene accounts for under half, and the others remain unexplained. The sample table lists approximately 14,000 clones, roughly 79% of them with a count of one. 25% to 35% of the sample rests with the top ten. Patients with a history of autoimmune disease or receiving systemic immunosuppression were excluded from the trial. Peripheral blood for TCR sequencing was drawn from every dose cohort at baseline, at cycle 4 day 1 and at cycle 7 day 1. Samples were obtained from an open-label, multicenter, first-in-human phase I dose-escalation trial of ivuxolimab. The trial enrolled adults with locally advanced or metastatic head and neck squamous cell, hepatocellular, melanoma or renal cell carcinoma. Before TCR sequencing, CD4+ T cells and CD8+ T cells were sorted from peripheral blood as separate populations.

The TCR originated in an adult with an advanced solid tumor such as melanoma, head and neck, liver or kidney cancer. The chain is made from TRBV6-5 and TRBJ2-1; 7 central bases correspond to TRBD2. Sequencing was performed on CD4+ or CD8+ T cells sorted from blood, taken in a trial of the OX40 agonist ivuxolimab. The nucleotide sequence reads TGTGCCAGCAGTTCGGGACTACGCGGTGAGCAGTTCTTC. Translated, it reads CASSSGLRGEQFF.